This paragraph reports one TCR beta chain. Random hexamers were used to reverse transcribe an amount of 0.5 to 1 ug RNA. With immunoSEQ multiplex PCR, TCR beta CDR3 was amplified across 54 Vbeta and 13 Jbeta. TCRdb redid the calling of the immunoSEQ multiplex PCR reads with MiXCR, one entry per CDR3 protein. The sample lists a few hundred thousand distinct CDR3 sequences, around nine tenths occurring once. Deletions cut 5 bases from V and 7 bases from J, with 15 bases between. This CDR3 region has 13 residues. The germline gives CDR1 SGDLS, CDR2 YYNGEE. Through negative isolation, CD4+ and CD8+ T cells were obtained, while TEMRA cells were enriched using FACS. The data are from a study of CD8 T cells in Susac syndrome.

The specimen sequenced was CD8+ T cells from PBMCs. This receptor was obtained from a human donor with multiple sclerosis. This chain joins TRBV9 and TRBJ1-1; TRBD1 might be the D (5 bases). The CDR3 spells CASSGDRDFEAFF. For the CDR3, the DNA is TGTGCCAGCAGTGGTGACAGAGACTTTGAAGCTTTCTTT.